The TCR beta chain under discussion was sequenced for a study of T cells in Graves' hyperthyroidism and ophthalmopathy. Study-level background: Peripheral blood was drawn at first diagnosis, prior to all treatment. Study-level findings and limits: Ophthalmopathy, which appeared later, was predicted by the model a median 6.5 months before onset.

This clonotype was counted many times. Its cognate antigen is unknown. CDR1 and CDR2 from the germline V gene are MNHNS and SASEGT. Trimming left V 5 bases short and J 7 bases short, with 12 bases between. This CDR3 contains 14 residues. Each diagnosis drew on symptoms, thyroxine, TRAb, thyroid ultrasound and orbital computed tomography findings. More than 8.5 ml of fresh peripheral blood supplied the PBMCs. Amplification targeted TCR beta CDR3 regions from RNA transcripts. The HTBI primer set drove a first-round RT-PCR of the TCR CDR3. TCRdb redid the calling of the multiplex PCR reads with MiXCR, one entry per CDR3 protein. Among around 280,000 distinct CDR3 sequences listed, roughly 15% were seen once.

The sequence derives from a woman aged 25 to 39 with Graves' hyperthyroidism that later progressed to Graves' ophthalmopathy. The chain carries TRBV6-1 and TRBJ1-6; D is possibly TRBD1 (5 bases). Sequenced: blood. The CDR3 nucleotides are TGTGCCAGCAGTTTACAGGCCACGAATTCACCCCTCCACTTT. Protein sequence: CASSLQATNSPLHF.